The 26 T cell receptor beta chains given below trace back to one sample, sequenced in a study of cytomegalovirus exposure and HLA in healthy donors. With 60 Vbeta and 13 Jbeta primers, the PCR was carried out. Assay used: immunoSEQ multiplex PCR; TCRdb lists only in-frame clones, some missing. In the table there are about 160,000 clones, roughly four fifths of which are singletons. The specimen was PBMCs. These receptor sequences come from a woman in her late teens or twenties in good health and CMV-seronegative.

The V and J genes are TRBV9 and TRBJ2-1; 10 positions agree with TRBD2. The CDR3 covers 17 residues. Germline CDR1 reads SGDLS; CDR2 reads YYNGEE. V lost 0 bases and J lost 4; bases outside the gene matches: 7. In nucleotides, the CDR3 is TGTGCCAGCAGCGTAGGGGCTAGCGGGGGCATATACAATGAGCAGTTCTTC. Translating gives CASSVGASGGIYNEQFF.

V is TRBV28 and J is TRBJ2-1; 13 bases are shared with TRBD2. The V gene's germline CDR1 is MDHEN and CDR2 SYDVKM. This CDR3 is 15 amino acids long. V lost 6 bases and J lost 8; bases outside the gene matches: 7. CDR3 loop: CASSITSGRAHEQFF. CDR3 bases: TGTGCCAGCAGCATAACTAGCGGGAGGGCCCATGAGCAGTTCTTC.

V is TRBV5-1 and J is TRBJ2-3, with 9 positions matching TRBD1. The ends lost 4 bases at V and 0 bases at J; junction bases unmatched: 6. The CDR3 runs 16 residues. The germline V gene has CDR1 SGHRS and CDR2 YFSETQ. The CDR3 DNA reads TGCGCCAGCAGCCAAGACAGGGGGGCGAGCACAGATACGCAGTATTTT. Translated, it gives CASSQDRGASTDTQYF.

The chain couples TRBV6-4 to TRBJ1-1; D unclear. Germline CDR1 MRHNA, CDR2 SNTAGT. This CDR3 contains 19 residues. The V end was cut by 2 bases, the J end by 0 bases, with 22 bases between. In DNA form, the CDR3 reads TGTGCCAGCAGTGACCCGGTATGGCAGAGGTCGAGCATGAACACTGAAGCTTTCTTT. It encodes CASSDPVWQRSSMNTEAFF.

This chain links TRBV5-6 with TRBJ2-7; 15 positions match TRBD2. With 5 bases clipped from V and 7 bases from J, the junction kept 7 bases outside the gene matches. The CDR3 spans 15 residues. Germline values: CDR1 SGHDT, CDR2 YYEEEE. CDR3 amino acids: CASRSAGLAGGEQYF. CDR3 bases: TGTGCCAGCAGGTCCGCGGGACTAGCGGGAGGAGAGCAGTACTTC.

The gene calls are TRBV6-5 and TRBJ2-7; 8 positions match TRBD1. With 6 bases clipped from V and 1 base from J, the junction kept 2 bases outside the gene matches. This CDR3 contains 13 residues. Germline V gene sequence: CDR1 MNHEY, CDR2 SVGAGI. The CDR3, as DNA: TGTGCCAGCAGGCGACAGGGGTCCTACGAGCAGTACTTC. Translation: CASRRQGSYEQYF.

The chain employs TRBV13 and TRBJ2-1, with 9 bases matching TRBD2. CDR1 and CDR2 from the germline V gene are PRHDT and FYEKMQ (reference sequence). This CDR3 is built from 16 residues. V lost 2 bases, J lost 7 bases, and 9 bases stayed unmatched. For the CDR3, the DNA is TGTGCCAGCAGCTTAAAATTTAGCGGGAGTAGTAATGAGCAGTTCTTC. The encoded protein is CASSLKFSGSSNEQFF.

V is TRBV28 and J is TRBJ2-7; 11 bases agree with TRBD1. CDR1 is MDHEN, CDR2 SYDVKM, per germline. With V trimmed by 4 bases and J by 1 base, 6 bases remained unmatched. The CDR3 covers 16 residues. The chain's CDR3 is CASSYSGTGGSYEQYF. DNA of the CDR3: TGTGCCAGCAGTTACTCCGGGACAGGGGGATCCTACGAGCAGTACTTC.

The rearrangement uses TRBV7-9 and TRBJ1-2, with a tentative D call TRBD1 (6 bases). The CDR3 contains 15 residues. V lost 4 bases to trimming and J lost 5 bases, with 17 bases between them. Germline lookup yields CDR1 SEHNR and CDR2 FQNEAQ (reference sequence). CDR3 in amino acids: CASSSSGALLYGYTF. Written as DNA, the CDR3 is TGTGCCAGCAGCTCGTCAGGGGCCCTCTTATATGGCTACACCTTC.

This clone has a handful of counts. The V gene is TRBV6-4, the J gene TRBJ2-3; TRBD2 agrees at 12 bases. The V gene end was trimmed by 4 bases and the J gene end by 3 bases; junction bases not matched to a gene: 2. Germline-derived CDR1 and CDR2 are MRHNA and SNTAGT. The length of the CDR3 is 15 residues. CDR3 residues: CASSGLAGETDTQYF. The CDR3 region has the DNA TGTGCCAGCAGTGGACTAGCGGGAGAGACAGATACGCAGTATTTT.

V gene TRBV9 combines with J gene TRBJ2-1, with a possible D match to TRBD2 (6 bases). The CDR3 is made up of 14 amino acids. Germline V lookup: CDR1 SGDLS, CDR2 YYNGEE. The V end was cut by 3 bases, the J end by 5 bases, with 12 bases between. The CDR3 loop is CASSAGTGNNEQFF. The CDR3 region has the DNA TGTGCCAGCAGCGCCGGGACTGGGAACAATGAGCAGTTCTTC.

V is TRBV11-2 and J is TRBJ2-5; the match to TRBD2 covers 9 bases. Germline CDR1 is SGHAT and CDR2 is FQNNGV. Trimming removed 1 base from V and 4 bases from J; junction bases left unmatched: 1. The CDR3 length is 14 residues. The CDR3, as DNA: TGTGCCAGCAGCTTAGTACTAGCGGGAGAGACCCAGTACTTC. Amino acids: CASSLVLAGETQYF.

This chain joins TRBV5-1 and TRBJ1-2; 7 nucleotides match TRBD1. J gave up 3 bases and V 4 bases, and 6 bases lay outside the gene matches. The CDR3 totals 14 residues. Germline CDR1 SGHRS, CDR2 YFSETQ. As DNA, the CDR3 is TGCGCCAGCAGCCCCCGACAGGGAGACTATGGCTACACCTTC. This sequence encodes CASSPRQGDYGYTF.

A few counts support this clone. The V call is TRBV6-5, the J call TRBJ2-7, with 7 bases fitting TRBD2. Trimming took 6 bases from V and 5 from J; bases not matched to a gene: 4. Germline loops: CDR1 MNHEY, CDR2 SVGAGI. The CDR3 consists of 12 residues. The CDR3, as DNA: TGTGCCAGCAGGTTGAGCGGGGACGAGCAGTACTTC. Translating it yields CASRLSGDEQYF.

The rearrangement links TRBV10-2 to TRBJ2-1; the D gene is possibly TRBD1 (6 bases). This CDR3 region has 14 residues. V was clipped by 8 bases and J by 4 bases, with 15 bases between them. In germline, CDR1 is WSHSY, CDR2 SAAADI. The CDR3 nucleotides are TGCGCCAGCTTCGGCAGGGGAACATACAATGAGCAGTTCTTC. Translation: CASFGRGTYNEQFF.

The chain combines TRBV6-1 with TRBJ2-5; 7 bases map to TRBD1. With 4 bases clipped from V and 2 bases from J, the junction kept 10 bases outside the gene matches. The CDR3 has 16 amino acids. Looked up from germline, CDR1 is MNHNS and CDR2 is SASEGT. This chain's CDR3 is CASSGYGQEAQETQYF. The DNA of the CDR3 is TGTGCCAGCAGTGGATACGGACAGGAGGCTCAAGAGACCCAGTACTTC.

Concerning this clone itself: Because it lacks the conserved phenylalanine or tryptophan at the end, this CDR3 is likely a read error. V and J are TRBV19 and TRBJ1-1; no clear D gene. In germline, CDR1 is LNHDA, CDR2 SQIVND (reference sequence). The CDR3 sequence is 11 residues long. With 5 bases removed from V and 5 bases from J, the gap between germline ends came to 6 bases. CDR3: CASSFRTEAFL. In DNA, the CDR3 is TGTGCCAGTAGTTTCCGGACTGAAGCTTTCCTT.

The CDR3 bases are TGTGCCAGCCGGAAGCGGGAGGGCTACGAGCAGTACTTC. Its translation is CASRKREGYEQYF. The rearrangement uses TRBV6-1 and TRBJ2-7, with TRBD2 matching over 10 bases. This CDR3 is 13 amino acids long. V was clipped by 8 bases and J by 3 bases; unmatched bases: 4. Germline V gene data show CDR1 as MNHNS and CDR2 as SASEGT.

The count of this clone is one. The V and J genes are TRBV5-1 and TRBJ1-6; the match to TRBD1 covers 7 bases. With 0 bases clipped from V and 7 bases from J, the junction kept 10 bases outside the gene matches. Germline CDR1 SGHRS, CDR2 YFSETQ. The CDR3 loop spans 17 amino acids. The CDR3 loop is CASSLVQGMGKNSPLHF. The CDR3 DNA is TGCGCCAGCAGCTTGGTACAGGGGATGGGTAAAAATTCACCCCTCCACTTT.

V usage is TRBV5-1 and J usage is TRBJ2-1; D possibly corresponds to TRBD2 (6 bases). CDR3 length equals 14 residues. CDR1 and CDR2 from the germline V gene are SGHRS and YFSETQ. V lost 5 bases and J lost 2, with 11 bases in between. CDR3 bases: TGCGCCAGCAGGACTAGTGTCGCCTACAATGAGCAGTTCTTC. Translation gives CASRTSVAYNEQFF.

This chain links TRBV25-1 with TRBJ2-1; 7 bases are shared with TRBD2. This CDR3 has 16 residues. CDR1 is MGHDK and CDR2 is SYGVNS in the germline V gene. V trimming: 0 bases; J trimming: 2 bases; junction bases outside the gene matches: 4. The CDR3 region has the DNA TGTGCCAGCAGTGAATATCTGGGGGGGGCCTACAATGAGCAGTTCTTC. Protein product: CASSEYLGGAYNEQFF.

The chain recombines TRBV29-1 with TRBJ2-1, with 10 bases aligning to TRBD2. This CDR3 comprises 15 residues. Germline V gene lookup returns CDR1 SQVTM and CDR2 ANQGSEA. The J segment lost 3 bases and the V segment lost 1 base, leaving 3 bases of the junction unmatched. CDR3 coding DNA: TGCAGCGTTGAAGGAGCGGGAGGGCTCTACAATGAGCAGTTCTTC. Translated, it gives CSVEGAGGLYNEQFF.

The chain carries TRBV10-3 and TRBJ1-1; weak D call: TRBD1 (5 bases). Germline CDR1 is ENHRY and CDR2 is SYGVKD. V was pared by 4 bases and J by 4 bases, with 19 bases between. The CDR3 is 16 residues long. This CDR3 is CAISGRGGKWGTEAFF. Here the CDR3 DNA reads TGTGCCATCAGTGGCCGGGGGGGGAAGTGGGGCACTGAAGCTTTCTTT.

CDR3 sequence reads: CASSIRGRNIQYF. In DNA form, the CDR3 reads TGTGCCAGTAGTATACGGGGGAGGAACATTCAGTACTTC. The V and J genes are TRBV19 and TRBJ2-4; D perhaps matches TRBD2 (6 bases). V was shortened by 2 bases and J by 7 bases, with 9 bases between the two germline ends. The CDR3 contains 13 residues. In germline, CDR1 is LNHDA, CDR2 SQIVND (reference sequence).

This chain links TRBV7-2 with TRBJ2-4; D may be TRBD2 (5 bases). The CDR3 is made up of 14 amino acids. Per germline, CDR1 SGHTA and CDR2 FQGNSA. V was clipped by 2 bases and J by 7 bases, with 12 bases between them. The CDR3 region has the DNA TGTGCCAGCAGCTTAAGAGGGATTAGGAACATTCAGTACTTC. Translating gives CASSLRGIRNIQYF.

The rearrangement uses TRBV5-1 and TRBJ2-7, with 11 positions matching TRBD1. This CDR3 has 14 amino acids. V shed 5 bases and J 6 bases; nucleotides not matched to a gene: 7. CDR1 and CDR2 (germline): SGHRS, YFSETQ. CDR3 sequence: CASRPGQGATEQYF. CDR3 nucleotide sequence: TGCGCCAGCAGGCCCGGACAGGGGGCGACCGAGCAGTACTTC.